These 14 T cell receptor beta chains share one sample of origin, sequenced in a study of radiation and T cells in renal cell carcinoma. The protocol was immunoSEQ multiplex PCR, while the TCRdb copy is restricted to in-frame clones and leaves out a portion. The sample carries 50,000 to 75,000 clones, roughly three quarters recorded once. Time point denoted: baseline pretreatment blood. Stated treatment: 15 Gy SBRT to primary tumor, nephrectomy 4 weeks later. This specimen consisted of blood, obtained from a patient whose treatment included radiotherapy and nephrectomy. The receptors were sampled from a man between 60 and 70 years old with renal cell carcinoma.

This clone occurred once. The CDR3 DNA reads TGTGCCACCAGCAGAGATCCAGGACAGGGTTACGAGCAGTACTTC. Translating gives CATSRDPGQGYEQYF. This chain uses TRBV15 with TRBJ2-7; 8 nucleotides align to TRBD1. The ends lost 0 bases at V and 4 bases at J; junction bases unmatched: 5. The CDR3 is 15 amino acids. CDR1 LNHNV and CDR2 YYDKDF come from the germline V gene (reference sequence).

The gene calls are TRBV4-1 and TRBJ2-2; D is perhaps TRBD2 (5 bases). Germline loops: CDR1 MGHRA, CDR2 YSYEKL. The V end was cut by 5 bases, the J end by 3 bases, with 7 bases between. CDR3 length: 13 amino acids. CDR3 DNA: TGCGCCAGCAGCGAGAGGGACACCGGGGAGCTGTTTTTT. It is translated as CASSERDTGELFF.

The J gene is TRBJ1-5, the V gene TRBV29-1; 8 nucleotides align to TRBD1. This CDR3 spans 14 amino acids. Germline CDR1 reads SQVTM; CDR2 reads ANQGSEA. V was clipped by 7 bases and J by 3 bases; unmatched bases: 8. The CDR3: CSAVQGEPNQPQHF. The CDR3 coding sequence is TGCAGCGCTGTACAGGGGGAGCCCAATCAGCCCCAGCATTTT.

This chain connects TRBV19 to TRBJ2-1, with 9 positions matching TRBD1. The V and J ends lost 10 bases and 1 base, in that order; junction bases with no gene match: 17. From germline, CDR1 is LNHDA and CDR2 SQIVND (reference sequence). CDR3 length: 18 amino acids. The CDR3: CATRAKRGGTGSYNEQFF. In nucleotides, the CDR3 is TGTGCCACCAGAGCGAAAAGGGGGGGGACAGGGTCCTACAATGAGCAGTTCTTC.

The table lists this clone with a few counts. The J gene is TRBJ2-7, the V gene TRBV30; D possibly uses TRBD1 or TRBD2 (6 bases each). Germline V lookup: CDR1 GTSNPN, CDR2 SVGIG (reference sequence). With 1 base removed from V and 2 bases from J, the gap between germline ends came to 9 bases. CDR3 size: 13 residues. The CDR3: CAWSGGATYEQYF. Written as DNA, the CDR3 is TGTGCCTGGAGTGGGGGGGCCACCTACGAGCAGTACTTC.

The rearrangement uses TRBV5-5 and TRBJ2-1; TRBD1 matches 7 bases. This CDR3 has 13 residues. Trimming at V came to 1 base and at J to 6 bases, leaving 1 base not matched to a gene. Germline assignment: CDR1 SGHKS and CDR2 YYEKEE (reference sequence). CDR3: CASSLTGVNEQFF. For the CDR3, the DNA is TGTGCCAGCAGCTTGACAGGGGTCAATGAGCAGTTCTTC.

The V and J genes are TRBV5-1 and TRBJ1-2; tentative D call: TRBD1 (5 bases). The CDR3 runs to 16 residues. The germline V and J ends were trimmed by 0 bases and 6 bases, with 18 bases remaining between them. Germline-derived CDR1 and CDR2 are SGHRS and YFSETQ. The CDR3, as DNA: TGCGCCAGCAGCTTGGCCGGGGCAGTAAGATTTGATGGCTACACCTTC. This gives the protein CASSLAGAVRFDGYTF.

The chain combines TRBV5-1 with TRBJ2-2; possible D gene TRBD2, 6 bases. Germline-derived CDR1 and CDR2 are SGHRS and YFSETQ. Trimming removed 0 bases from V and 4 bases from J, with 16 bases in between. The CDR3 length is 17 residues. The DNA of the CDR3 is TGCGCCAGCAGCTTGGGGCCCGGGGGTACAACCACCGGGGAGCTGTTTTTT. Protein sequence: CASSLGPGGTTTGELFF.

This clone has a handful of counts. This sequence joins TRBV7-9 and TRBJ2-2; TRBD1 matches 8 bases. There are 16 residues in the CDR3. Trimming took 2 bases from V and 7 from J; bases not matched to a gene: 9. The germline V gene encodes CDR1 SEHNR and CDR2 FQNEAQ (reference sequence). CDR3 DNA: TGTGCCAGCAGCTTACTTCGGACAGGGTCGGTCGGGGAGCTGTTTTTT. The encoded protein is CASSLLRTGSVGELFF.

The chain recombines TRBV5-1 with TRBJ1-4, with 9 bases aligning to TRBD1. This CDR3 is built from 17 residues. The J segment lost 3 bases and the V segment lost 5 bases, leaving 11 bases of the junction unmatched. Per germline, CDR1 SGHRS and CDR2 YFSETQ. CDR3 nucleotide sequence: TGCGCCAGCAGGATCGGGGTCCGGGACAGGGCTAATGAAAAACTGTTTTTT. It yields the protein CASRIGVRDRANEKLFF.

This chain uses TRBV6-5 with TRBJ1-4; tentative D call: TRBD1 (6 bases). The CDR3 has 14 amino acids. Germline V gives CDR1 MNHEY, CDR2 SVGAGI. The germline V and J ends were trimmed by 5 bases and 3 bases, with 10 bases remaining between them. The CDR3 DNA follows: TGTGCCAGCAGTACAGGGAAGGCTAATGAAAAACTGTTTTTT. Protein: CASSTGKANEKLFF.

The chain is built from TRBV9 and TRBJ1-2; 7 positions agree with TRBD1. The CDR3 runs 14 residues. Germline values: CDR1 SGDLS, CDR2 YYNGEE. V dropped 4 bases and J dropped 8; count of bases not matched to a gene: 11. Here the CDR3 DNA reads TGTGCCAGCAGCCGCGACAGGGTTGGAGGGGGCTACACCTTC. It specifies CASSRDRVGGGYTF.

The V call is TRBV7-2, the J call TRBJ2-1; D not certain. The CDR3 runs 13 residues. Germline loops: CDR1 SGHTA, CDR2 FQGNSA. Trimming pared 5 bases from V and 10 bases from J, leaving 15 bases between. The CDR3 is CASSPTGVLEQFF. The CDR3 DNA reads TGTGCCAGCAGCCCCACCGGCGTTTTAGAGCAGTTCTTC.

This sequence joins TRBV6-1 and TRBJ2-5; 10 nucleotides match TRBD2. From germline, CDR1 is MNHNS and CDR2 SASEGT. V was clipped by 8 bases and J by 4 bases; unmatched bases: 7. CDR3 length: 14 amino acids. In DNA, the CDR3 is TGTGCCAGCTCAACTAGCGGGACCGGAGAGACCCAGTACTTC. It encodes CASSTSGTGETQYF.